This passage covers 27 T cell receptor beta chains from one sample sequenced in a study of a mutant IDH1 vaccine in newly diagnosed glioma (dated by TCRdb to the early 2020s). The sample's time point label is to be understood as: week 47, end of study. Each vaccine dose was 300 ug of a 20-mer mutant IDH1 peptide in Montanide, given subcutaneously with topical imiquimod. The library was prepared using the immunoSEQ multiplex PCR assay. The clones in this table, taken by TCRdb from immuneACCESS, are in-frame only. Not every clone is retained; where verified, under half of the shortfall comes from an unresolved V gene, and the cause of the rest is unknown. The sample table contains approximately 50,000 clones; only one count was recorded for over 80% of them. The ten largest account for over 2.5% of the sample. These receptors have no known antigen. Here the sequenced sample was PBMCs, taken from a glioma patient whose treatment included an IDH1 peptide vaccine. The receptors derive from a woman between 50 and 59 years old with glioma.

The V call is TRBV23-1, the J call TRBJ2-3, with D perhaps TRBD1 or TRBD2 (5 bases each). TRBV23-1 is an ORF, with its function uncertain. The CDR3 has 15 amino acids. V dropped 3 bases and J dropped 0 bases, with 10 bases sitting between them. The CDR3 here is CASSHTGPSTDTQYF. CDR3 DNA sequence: TGCGCCAGCAGTCACACGGGACCTAGCACAGATACGCAGTATTTT.

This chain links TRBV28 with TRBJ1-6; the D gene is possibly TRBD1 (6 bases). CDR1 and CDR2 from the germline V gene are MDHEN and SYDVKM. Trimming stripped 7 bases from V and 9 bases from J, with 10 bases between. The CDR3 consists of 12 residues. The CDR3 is CASTSGASPLHF. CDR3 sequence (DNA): TGTGCCAGCACTTCAGGGGCTTCACCCCTCCACTTT. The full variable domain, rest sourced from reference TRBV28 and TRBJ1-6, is DVKVTQSSRYLVKRTGEKVFLECVQDMDHENMFWYRQDPGLGLRLIYFSYDVKMKEKGDIPEGYSVSREKKERFSLILESASTNQTSMYLCASTSGASPLHFGNGTRLTVT.

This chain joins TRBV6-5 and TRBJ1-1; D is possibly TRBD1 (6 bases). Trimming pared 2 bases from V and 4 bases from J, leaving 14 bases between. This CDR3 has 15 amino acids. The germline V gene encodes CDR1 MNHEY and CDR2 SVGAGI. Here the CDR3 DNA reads TGTGCCAGCAGTTACGGTCCACAGGGCCGCACTGAAGCTTTCTTT. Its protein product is CASSYGPQGRTEAFF.

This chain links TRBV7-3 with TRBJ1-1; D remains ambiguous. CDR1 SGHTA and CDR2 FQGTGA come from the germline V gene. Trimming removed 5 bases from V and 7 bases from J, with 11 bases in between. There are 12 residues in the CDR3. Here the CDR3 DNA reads TGTGCCAGCAGCCCAGGCGCCTTTGAAGCTTTCTTT. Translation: CASSPGAFEAFF.

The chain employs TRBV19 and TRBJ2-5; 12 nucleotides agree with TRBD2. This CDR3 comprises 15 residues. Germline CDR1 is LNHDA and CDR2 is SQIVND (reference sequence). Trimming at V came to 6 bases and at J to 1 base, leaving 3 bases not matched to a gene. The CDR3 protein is CASSKLAGGQETQYF. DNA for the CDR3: TGTGCCAGTAGCAAACTAGCGGGGGGCCAAGAGACCCAGTACTTC.

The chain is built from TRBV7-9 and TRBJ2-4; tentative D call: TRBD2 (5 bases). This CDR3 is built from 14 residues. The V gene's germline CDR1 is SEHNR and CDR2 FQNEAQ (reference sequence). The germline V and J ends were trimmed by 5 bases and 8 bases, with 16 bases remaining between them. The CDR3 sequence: CASSPPERGYIQYF. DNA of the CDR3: TGTGCCAGCAGCCCTCCAGAACGGGGATACATTCAGTACTTC.

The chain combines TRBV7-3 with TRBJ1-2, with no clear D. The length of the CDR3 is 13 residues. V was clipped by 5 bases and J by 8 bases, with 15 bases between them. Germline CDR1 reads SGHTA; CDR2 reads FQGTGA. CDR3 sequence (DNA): TGTGCCAGCAGCCTCGCAAGGGCGGAAGGCTACACCTTC. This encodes CASSLARAEGYTF.

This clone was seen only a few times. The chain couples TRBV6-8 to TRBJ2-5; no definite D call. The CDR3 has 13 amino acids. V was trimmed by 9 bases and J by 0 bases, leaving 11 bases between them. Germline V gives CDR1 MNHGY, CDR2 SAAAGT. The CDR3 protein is CARTDGDQETQYF. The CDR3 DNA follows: TGTGCCAGGACCGACGGAGACCAAGAGACCCAGTACTTC.

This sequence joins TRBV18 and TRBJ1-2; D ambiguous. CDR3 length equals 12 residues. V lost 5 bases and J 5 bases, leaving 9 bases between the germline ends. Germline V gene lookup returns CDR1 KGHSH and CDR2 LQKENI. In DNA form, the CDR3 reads TGTGCCAGCTCATCGCCGGGTTATGGCTACACCTTC. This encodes CASSSPGYGYTF.

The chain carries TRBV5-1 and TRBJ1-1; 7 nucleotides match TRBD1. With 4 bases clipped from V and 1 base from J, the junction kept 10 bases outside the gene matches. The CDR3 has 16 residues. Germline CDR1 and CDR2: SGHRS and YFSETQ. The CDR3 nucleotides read TGCGCCAGCAGCCCCAAGTCCGGGACAGAGAACACTGAAGCTTTCTTT. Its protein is CASSPKSGTENTEAFF. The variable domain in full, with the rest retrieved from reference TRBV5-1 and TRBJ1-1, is KAGVTQTPRYLIKTRGQQVTLSCSPISGHRSVSWYQQTPGQGLQFLFEYFSETQRNKGNFPGRFSGRQFSNSRSEMNVSTLELGDSALYLCASSPKSGTENTEAFFGQGTRLTVV.

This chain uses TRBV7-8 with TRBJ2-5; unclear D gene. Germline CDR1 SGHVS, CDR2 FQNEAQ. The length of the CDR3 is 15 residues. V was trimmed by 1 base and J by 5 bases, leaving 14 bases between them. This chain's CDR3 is CASSLDGLSTETQYF. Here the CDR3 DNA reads TGTGCCAGCAGCTTAGATGGCCTGAGCACGGAGACCCAGTACTTC.

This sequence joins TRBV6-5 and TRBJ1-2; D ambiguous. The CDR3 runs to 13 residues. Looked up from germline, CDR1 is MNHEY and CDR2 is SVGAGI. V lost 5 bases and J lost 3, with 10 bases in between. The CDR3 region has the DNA TGTGCCAGCAGTAGAGGGCCGGACTATGGCTACACCTTC. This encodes CASSRGPDYGYTF.

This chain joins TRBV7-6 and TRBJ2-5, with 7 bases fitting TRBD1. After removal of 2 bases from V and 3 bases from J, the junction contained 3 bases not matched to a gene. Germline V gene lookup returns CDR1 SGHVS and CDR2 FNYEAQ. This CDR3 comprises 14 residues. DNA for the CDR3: TGTGCCAGCAGCTTAAGAGGGGGCGAAGAGACCCAGTACTTC. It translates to CASSLRGGEETQYF.

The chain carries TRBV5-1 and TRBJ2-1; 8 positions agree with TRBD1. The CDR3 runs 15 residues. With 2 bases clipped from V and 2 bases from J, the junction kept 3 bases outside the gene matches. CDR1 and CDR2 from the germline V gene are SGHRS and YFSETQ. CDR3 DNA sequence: TGCGCCAGCAGCTTTACGACAGGGGCCTACAATGAGCAGTTCTTC. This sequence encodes CASSFTTGAYNEQFF. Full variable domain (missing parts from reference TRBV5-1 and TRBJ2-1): KAGVTQTPRYLIKTRGQQVTLSCSPISGHRSVSWYQQTPGQGLQFLFEYFSETQRNKGNFPGRFSGRQFSNSRSEMNVSTLELGDSALYLCASSFTTGAYNEQFFGPGTRLTVL.

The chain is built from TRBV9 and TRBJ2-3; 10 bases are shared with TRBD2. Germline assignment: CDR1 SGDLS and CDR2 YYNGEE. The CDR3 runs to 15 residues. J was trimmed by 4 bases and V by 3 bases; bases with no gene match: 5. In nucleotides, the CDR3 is TGTGCCAGCAGCGAAGCGGGGGGGACCCCAGATACGCAGTATTTT. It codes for CASSEAGGTPDTQYF.

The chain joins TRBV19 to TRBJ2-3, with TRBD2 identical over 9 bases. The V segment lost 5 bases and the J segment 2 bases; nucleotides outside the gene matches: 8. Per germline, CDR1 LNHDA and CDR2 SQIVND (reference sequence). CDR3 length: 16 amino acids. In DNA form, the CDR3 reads TGTGCCAGTAGTTCCGTGGCGGGGGGGTCCACAGATACGCAGTATTTT. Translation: CASSSVAGGSTDTQYF.

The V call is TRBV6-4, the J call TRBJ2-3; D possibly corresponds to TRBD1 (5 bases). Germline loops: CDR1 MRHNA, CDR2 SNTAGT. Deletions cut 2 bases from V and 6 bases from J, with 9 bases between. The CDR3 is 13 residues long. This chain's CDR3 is CASSDKDTDTQYF. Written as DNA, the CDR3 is TGTGCCAGCAGTGACAAGGACACGGATACGCAGTATTTT.

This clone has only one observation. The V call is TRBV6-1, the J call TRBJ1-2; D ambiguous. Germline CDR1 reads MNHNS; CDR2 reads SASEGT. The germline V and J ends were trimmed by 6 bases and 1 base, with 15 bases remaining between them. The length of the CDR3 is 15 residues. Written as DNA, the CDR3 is TGTGCCAGCAGCCCAAACTGGGGTTTTAACTATGGCTACACCTTC. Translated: CASSPNWGFNYGYTF.

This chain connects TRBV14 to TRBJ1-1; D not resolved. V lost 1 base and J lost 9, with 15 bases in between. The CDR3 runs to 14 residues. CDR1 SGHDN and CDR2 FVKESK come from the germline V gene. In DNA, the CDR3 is TGTGCCAGCAGCCAAGCTCAGGAGGTGGCGAAAGCTTTCTTT. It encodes CASSQAQEVAKAFF.

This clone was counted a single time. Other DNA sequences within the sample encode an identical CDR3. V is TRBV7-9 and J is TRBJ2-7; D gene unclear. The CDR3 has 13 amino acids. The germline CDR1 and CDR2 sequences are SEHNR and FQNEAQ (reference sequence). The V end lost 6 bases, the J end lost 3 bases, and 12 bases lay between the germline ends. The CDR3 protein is CASSPTPFYEQYF. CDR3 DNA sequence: TGTGCCAGCAGTCCTACCCCCTTCTACGAGCAGTACTTC.

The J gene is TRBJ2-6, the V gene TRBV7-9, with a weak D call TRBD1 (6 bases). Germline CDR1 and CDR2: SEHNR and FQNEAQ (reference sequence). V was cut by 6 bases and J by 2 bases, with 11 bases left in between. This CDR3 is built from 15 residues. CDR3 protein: CASRDTGTGANVLTF. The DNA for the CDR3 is TGTGCCAGCAGGGACACAGGGACTGGGGCCAACGTCCTGACTTTC.

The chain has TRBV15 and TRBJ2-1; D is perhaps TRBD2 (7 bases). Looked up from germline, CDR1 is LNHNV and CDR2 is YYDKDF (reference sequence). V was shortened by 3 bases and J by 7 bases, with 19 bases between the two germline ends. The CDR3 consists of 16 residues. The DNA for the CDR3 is TGTGCCACCAGCAGTCTTCGGGGGGCCACTGCAAATGAGCAGTTCTTC. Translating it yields CATSSLRGATANEQFF.

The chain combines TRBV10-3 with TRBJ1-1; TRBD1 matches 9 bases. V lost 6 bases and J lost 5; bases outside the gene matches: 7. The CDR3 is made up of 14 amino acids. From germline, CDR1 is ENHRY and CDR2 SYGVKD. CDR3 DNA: TGTGCCATCAGCCCGGGACAGGGTGGAACTGAAGCTTTCTTT. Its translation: CAISPGQGGTEAFF.

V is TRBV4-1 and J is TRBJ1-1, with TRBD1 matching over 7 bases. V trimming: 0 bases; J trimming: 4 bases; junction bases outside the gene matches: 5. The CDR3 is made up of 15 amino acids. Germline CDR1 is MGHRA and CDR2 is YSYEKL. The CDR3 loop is CASSQEAGGVTEAFF. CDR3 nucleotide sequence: TGCGCCAGCAGCCAAGAGGCAGGGGGGGTCACTGAAGCTTTCTTT.

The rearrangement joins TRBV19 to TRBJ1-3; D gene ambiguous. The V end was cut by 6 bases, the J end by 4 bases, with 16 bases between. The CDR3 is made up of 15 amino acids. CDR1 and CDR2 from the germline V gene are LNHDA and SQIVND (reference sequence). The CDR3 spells CASRPTALGGNTIYF. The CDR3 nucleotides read TGTGCCAGTAGGCCTACAGCCCTCGGGGGAAACACCATATATTTT.

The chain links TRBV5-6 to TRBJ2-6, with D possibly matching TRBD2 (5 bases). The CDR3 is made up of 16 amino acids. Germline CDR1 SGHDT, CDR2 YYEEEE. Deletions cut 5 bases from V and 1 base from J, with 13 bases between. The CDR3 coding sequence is TGTGCCAGCAGTCGGGGTTCAGTTTCTGGGGCCAACGTCCTGACTTTC. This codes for CASSRGSVSGANVLTF.

As DNA, the CDR3 is TGCGCCAGCAGCCCGAACCCGGGGGGTGGTGAAAAACTGTTTTTT. Protein: CASSPNPGGGEKLFF. This sequence joins TRBV5-1 and TRBJ1-4; TRBD1 might be the D (5 bases). In germline, CDR1 is SGHRS, CDR2 YFSETQ. V gave up 4 bases and J gave up 7 bases, with 17 bases separating them. This CDR3 spans 15 amino acids.